Given below is one T cell receptor beta chain in context. Under the authors' procedure: Amplifying reference gene primers gave estimates of nucleated cell counts. TCRdb keeps only in-frame clones here, not all; method: immunoSEQ multiplex PCR. D and trimming come from the DNA, and the V and J calls and clone size come from that table. Altogether 250,000 to 350,000 clones are present, about 90% being singletons, with the ten largest covering roughly 2%. This sample was taken from a study of blood T cell repertoires in COVID-19. Across the study: Both acute and convalescent COVID-19 samples were obtained from the United States, Italy and Spain. PBMCs, B-cell-depleted T cells, or T cells provided the cDNA or gDNA that made up the material.

Germline-derived CDR1 and CDR2 are MDHEN and SYDVKM. The V and J ends lost 6 bases and 5 bases, in that order; junction bases with no gene match: 12. The CDR3 sequence is 15 residues long. This clonotype was sampled from a young man with active or convalescent COVID-19. The gene calls are TRBV28 and TRBJ1-1, with 7 nucleotides matching TRBD1. The specimen sequenced was peripheral blood. Here the CDR3 reads CASRPGDRESTEAFF. Here the CDR3 DNA reads TGTGCCAGCAGACCCGGAGACAGGGAATCGACTGAAGCTTTCTTT. The complete variable domain, with remaining parts taken from reference TRBV28 and TRBJ1-1, reads DVKVTQSSRYLVKRTGEKVFLECVQDMDHENMFWYRQDPGLGLRLIYFSYDVKMKEKGDIPEGYSVSREKKERFSLILESASTNQTSMYLCASRPGDRESTEAFFGQGTRLTVV.